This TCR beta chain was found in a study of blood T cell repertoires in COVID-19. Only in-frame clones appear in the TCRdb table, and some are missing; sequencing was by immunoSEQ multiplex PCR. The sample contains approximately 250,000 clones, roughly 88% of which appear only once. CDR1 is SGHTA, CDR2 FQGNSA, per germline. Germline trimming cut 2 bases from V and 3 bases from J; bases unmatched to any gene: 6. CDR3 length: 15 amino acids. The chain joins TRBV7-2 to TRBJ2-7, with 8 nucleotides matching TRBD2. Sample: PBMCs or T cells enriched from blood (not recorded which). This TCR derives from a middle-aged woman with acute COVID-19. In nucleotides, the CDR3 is TGTGCCAGCAGCTTATACCCGGGAGGGGGCTACGAGCAGTACTTC. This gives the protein CASSLYPGGGYEQYF. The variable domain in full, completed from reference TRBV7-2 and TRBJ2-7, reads GAGVSQSPSNKVTEKGKDVELRCDPISGHTALYWYRQSLGQGLEFLIYFQGNSAPDKSGLPSDRFSAERTGGSVSTLTIQRTQQEDSAVYLCASSLYPGGGYEQYFGPGTRLTVT.